The 2 T cell receptor beta chains given below trace back to one sample, sequenced in a study of cytomegalovirus exposure and HLA in healthy donors. PCR amplification relied on 60 Vbeta primers (plus 13 Jbeta primers). Assay used: immunoSEQ multiplex PCR; TCRdb lists only in-frame clones, some missing. The sample carries 160,000 or so clones, approximately 78% recorded once. Sequenced material: PBMCs. These receptors were collected from a male donor in good health and CMV-seropositive.

This clone occurred once. This chain connects TRBV27 to TRBJ2-5, with TRBD2 as a possible D gene (6 bases). Germline V lookup: CDR1 MNHEY, CDR2 SMNVEV (reference sequence). CDR3 size: 15 residues. Trimming pared 0 bases from V and 7 bases from J, leaving 15 bases between. As DNA, the CDR3 is TGTGCCAGCAGTTTATCGACTAGGTCAAGAGCGACCCAGTACTTC. Translation: CASSLSTRSRATQYF.

The rearrangement links TRBV5-1 to TRBJ2-5; D perhaps matches TRBD2 (5 bases). The CDR3 runs 15 residues. The germline gives CDR1 SGHRS, CDR2 YFSETQ. V was trimmed by 0 bases and J by 4 bases, leaving 13 bases between them. CDR3 nucleotides: TGCGCCAGCAGCTTGGCGGGAAGCCAAGCAGAGACCCAGTACTTC. Encoded protein: CASSLAGSQAETQYF.